The 27 T cell receptor beta chains reported below all come from one sample, sequenced in a study of response to subunit inactivated influenza vaccine. Using its own MiXCR run on the RT-PCR reads, TCRdb lists one record per CDR3 protein. The table has more than 450,000 distinct CDR3 sequences, about 10% seen once. In addition, the sample was reused for a study of T cells expressing NK-cell markers. This second study notes: cDNA encoding TCR beta was synthesized via 5'RACE template switching incorporating UMIs.

The input for sequencing was PBMCs from blood, taken on the day of vaccination. These receptors all stem from a man aged 50-59 years who received an inactivated influenza vaccine.

This clonotype was counted only a few times. The chain uses TRBV5-1 and TRBJ2-2, with 9 bases identical to TRBD2. The germline gives CDR1 SGHRS, CDR2 YFSETQ. J was trimmed by 6 bases and V by 6 bases; bases with no gene match: 6. CDR3 length: 14 amino acids. The CDR3 sequence is CASTAGTSSGELFF. The DNA for the CDR3 is TGCGCCAGCACCGCCGGGACTAGCTCCGGGGAGCTGTTTTTT.

The gene calls are TRBV12-3 or TRBV12-4 and TRBJ2-2, with 14 bases identical to TRBD2. V trimming: 5 bases; J trimming: 0 bases; junction bases outside the gene matches: 5. This CDR3 contains 18 residues. The CDR3 region has the DNA TGTGCCAGCAGTCATAGGGGACTAGCGGGAGCGAACACCGGGGAGCTGTTTTTT. It yields the protein CASSHRGLAGANTGELFF.

Only a few counts were recorded for this clonotype. V usage is TRBV5-1 and J usage is TRBJ2-1; 13 nucleotides agree with TRBD2. CDR1 is SGHRS, CDR2 YFSETQ, per germline. The CDR3 consists of 19 residues. The ends lost 4 bases at V and 0 bases at J; junction bases unmatched: 10. The CDR3 bases are TGCGCCAGCAGCCCCGCCCGGACTAGCGGGGGCATCTCCTACAATGAGCAGTTCTTC. Translation gives CASSPARTSGGISYNEQFF.

This clonotype showed up just a few times. This chain uses TRBV7-2 with TRBJ2-3, with 11 bases matching TRBD2. With 5 bases clipped from V and 5 bases from J, the junction kept 9 bases outside the gene matches. The CDR3 length is 16 residues. Germline V gives CDR1 SGHTA, CDR2 FQGNSA. The CDR3 reads CASSAQLAGEGDTQYF. The CDR3 nucleotides are TGTGCCAGCAGCGCCCAACTAGCGGGAGAGGGAGATACGCAGTATTTT.

This clonotype was counted between two and nine times. The chain employs TRBV4-3 and TRBJ2-1; D is possibly TRBD2 (6 bases). Trimming cost V 0 bases and J 7 bases, with 13 bases left between them. Per germline, CDR1 LGHNA and CDR2 YSLEER. This CDR3 is built from 15 residues. The CDR3 reads CASSQDFGTENEQFF. The CDR3 nucleotides read TGCGCCAGCAGCCAAGATTTTGGGACTGAAAATGAGCAGTTCTTC.

This clonotype was counted many times. The rearrangement links TRBV5-1 to TRBJ2-2; D is ambiguous. The V and J ends lost 4 bases and 0 bases respectively, with 10 bases between them. The CDR3 spans 15 residues. Germline V gene lookup returns CDR1 SGHRS and CDR2 YFSETQ. In DNA form, the CDR3 reads TGCGCCAGCAGCCCGTTCAACGCGAACACCGGGGAGCTGTTTTTT. It specifies CASSPFNANTGELFF.

This clonotype was observed a few times. The rearrangement links TRBV5-1 to TRBJ1-6; the match to TRBD1 covers 9 bases. The germline V gene has CDR1 SGHRS and CDR2 YFSETQ. CDR3 length equals 18 residues. J lost 9 bases, V lost 0 bases, and 13 bases had no gene match. The CDR3 region has the DNA TGCGCCAGCAGCTTGGTCCCCTCGACAGGGGGGAAGAGTTCACCCCTCCACTTT. It codes for CASSLVPSTGGKSSPLHF.

This chain joins TRBV20-1 and TRBJ2-7, with TRBD1 matching over 8 bases. Germline CDR1 and CDR2: DFQATT and SNEGSKA (reference sequence). With V trimmed by 0 bases and J by 6 bases, 4 bases remained unmatched. The CDR3 covers 13 residues. This CDR3 is CSARETGGIEQYF. The CDR3 nucleotides are TGCAGTGCTAGAGAAACAGGGGGGATCGAGCAGTACTTC.

This clonotype has a handful of counts. The chain uses TRBV7-9 and TRBJ2-7; D unresolved. Trimming cost V 1 base and J 2 bases, with 12 bases left between them. Germline-derived CDR1 and CDR2 are SEHNR and FQNEAQ (reference sequence). The CDR3 length is 15 residues. CDR3 sequence: CASSLGPEQPYEQYF. The CDR3, as DNA: TGTGCCAGCAGCTTAGGGCCGGAACAGCCCTACGAGCAGTACTTC.

The gene calls are TRBV18 and TRBJ2-2, with a possible D match to TRBD2 (6 bases). Germline-derived CDR1 and CDR2 are KGHSH and LQKENI. The CDR3 spans 16 residues. V shed 4 bases and J shed 1 base, with 13 bases lying between them. This CDR3 reads CASSRSGLQNTGELFF. The DNA of the CDR3 is TGTGCCAGCTCACGATCGGGACTGCAGAACACCGGGGAGCTGTTTTTT.

This clonotype was picked up many times. The chain uses TRBV29-1 and TRBJ2-5; D is uncertain. Germline V gene data show CDR1 as SQVTM and CDR2 as ANQGSEA. With 6 bases removed from V and 1 base from J, the gap between germline ends came to 9 bases. The CDR3 is 12 amino acids. The DNA for the CDR3 is TGCAGCGTCGTAACAGCCCAAGAGACCCAGTACTTC. This sequence encodes CSVVTAQETQYF.

This clonotype was counted ten times or more. V and J are TRBV10-2 and TRBJ2-3; 7 nucleotides match TRBD1. The V and J ends lost 3 bases and 4 bases, in that order; junction bases with no gene match: 4. CDR1 is WSHSY and CDR2 is SAAADI in the germline V gene. The CDR3 sequence is 14 residues long. Here the CDR3 DNA reads TGCGCCAGCAGTGACAGGGGGTCGGCAGATACGCAGTATTTT. Encoded protein: CASSDRGSADTQYF.

This clonotype was observed a handful of times. This sequence joins TRBV20-1 and TRBJ2-7; D not certain. The CDR3 consists of 13 residues. V was shortened by 3 bases and J by 5 bases, with 14 bases between the two germline ends. Germline-derived CDR1 and CDR2 are DFQATT and SNEGSKA (reference sequence). CDR3 bases: TGCAGTGCTAGTTCTGGCGGAATCAACGAGCAGTACTTC. It yields the protein CSASSGGINEQYF.

The chain uses TRBV5-1 and TRBJ2-3; 7 nucleotides line up with TRBD1. Germline V gives CDR1 SGHRS, CDR2 YFSETQ. CDR3 length: 16 residues. V trimming: 2 bases; J trimming: 0 bases; junction bases outside the gene matches: 6. CDR3 sequence (DNA): TGCGCCAGCAGCTTCCCCGACAGGGACAGCACAGATACGCAGTATTTT. Amino acids: CASSFPDRDSTDTQYF.

CDR3 sequence reads: CSATIVLAGNTNEQFF. As DNA, the CDR3 is TGCAGTGCTACCATAGTACTAGCGGGGAATACCAATGAGCAGTTCTTC. The chain is built from TRBV20-1 and TRBJ2-1, with 10 bases aligning to TRBD2. The germline CDR1 and CDR2 sequences are DFQATT and SNEGSKA (reference sequence). The CDR3 extends over 16 amino acids. V shed 4 bases, J shed 6 bases, and the junction held 12 bases outside the gene matches.

The chain couples TRBV7-2 to TRBJ2-5, with 13 bases that match TRBD2. This CDR3 region has 17 residues. The germline V gene has CDR1 SGHTA and CDR2 FQGNSA. V lost 4 bases to trimming and J lost 2 bases; unmatched junction nucleotides: 7. The CDR3 sequence: CASSSTGLAGPQETQYF. The CDR3, as DNA: TGTGCCAGCAGCTCAACGGGACTAGCGGGACCACAAGAGACCCAGTACTTC.

This clonotype has a count of ten or more. The chain is built from TRBV29-1 and TRBJ2-2; D possibly uses TRBD1 or TRBD2 (5 bases each). Trimming took 5 bases from V and 0 from J, leaving 13 bases between them. This CDR3 region has 15 residues. CDR1 and CDR2 from the germline V gene are SQVTM and ANQGSEA. CDR3: CSVRGGPANTGELFF. The CDR3, as DNA: TGCAGCGTTAGGGGCGGGCCTGCGAACACCGGGGAGCTGTTTTTT.

The genes are TRBV12-3 or TRBV12-4 and TRBJ1-2; maybe TRBD1 (5 bases). The germline V and J ends were trimmed by 6 bases and 1 base, with 27 bases remaining between them. The CDR3 is made up of 19 amino acids. The CDR3, as DNA: TGTGCCAGCAGCACGTATCGATGGGGCAGACTCCCCCTTAACTATGGCTACACCTTC. This encodes CASSTYRWGRLPLNYGYTF.

This sequence joins TRBV18 and TRBJ2-7; D is perhaps TRBD2 (6 bases). The CDR3 runs 14 residues. V lost 3 bases and J lost 3, with 12 bases in between. Looked up from germline, CDR1 is KGHSH and CDR2 is LQKENI. DNA for the CDR3: TGTGCCAGCTCACCTCCGGGACTGGACTACGAGCAGTACTTC. Translating it yields CASSPPGLDYEQYF.

This clonotype showed up just a few times. The V call is TRBV5-1, the J call TRBJ2-1; 8 bases align to TRBD2. J lost 9 bases, V lost 0 bases, and 5 bases had no gene match. CDR3 length: 14 amino acids. Germline CDR1 and CDR2: SGHRS and YFSETQ. The CDR3 DNA sequence: TGCGCCAGCAGCTTGGTCGGGGGGGGAGGTGAGCAGTTCTTC. It is translated as CASSLVGGGGEQFF.

This clonotype was counted only a few times. The chain combines TRBV28 with TRBJ2-7; D is undetermined. The V gene's germline CDR1 is MDHEN and CDR2 SYDVKM. There are 17 residues in the CDR3. V was trimmed by 6 bases and J by 3 bases, leaving 24 bases between them. The CDR3: CASRHPFRTEGNYEQYF. DNA of the CDR3: TGTGCCAGCAGACACCCGTTTCGAACTGAAGGGAACTACGAGCAGTACTTC.

The gene calls are TRBV20-1 and TRBJ2-2; no clear D gene. Germline V gene data show CDR1 as DFQATT and CDR2 as SNEGSKA (reference sequence). There are 15 residues in the CDR3. V lost 0 bases, J lost 2 bases, and 10 bases lay in between. The CDR3, as DNA: TGCAGTGCTAGAGATCTAGGCCGTAACACCGGGGAGCTGTTTTTT. As protein: CSARDLGRNTGELFF.

The J gene is TRBJ2-7, the V gene TRBV4-3; the match to TRBD1 covers 8 bases. The junction had 7 bases not matched to a gene; V was cut back by 0 bases and J by 3 bases. Germline V lookup: CDR1 LGHNA, CDR2 YSLEER. This CDR3 has 16 residues. Here the CDR3 DNA reads TGCGCCAGCAGCCAAGAGTTGGCAGGGGGCCGCTACGAGCAGTACTTC. Encoded protein: CASSQELAGGRYEQYF.

The table lists this clonotype with many counts. The CDR3 DNA sequence: TGCGCCAGCCGCGGCTCCCGGGGGGGGCTGAGTACTGAAGCTTTCTTT. Translating gives CASRGSRGGLSTEAFF. V is TRBV5-1 and J is TRBJ1-1, with a weak D call TRBD1 (6 bases). The CDR3 is 16 amino acids. Germline V gene lookup returns CDR1 SGHRS and CDR2 YFSETQ. V was shortened by 7 bases and J by 5 bases, with 24 bases between the two germline ends.

The chain links TRBV10-3 to TRBJ1-2, with unresolved D. The length of the CDR3 is 13 residues. Deletions cut 2 bases from V and 12 bases from J, with 16 bases between. CDR1 ENHRY and CDR2 SYGVKD come from the germline V gene. The CDR3 sequence is CAISEPSGPPDTF. The CDR3 coding sequence is TGTGCCATCAGTGAGCCCTCCGGGCCACCGGACACCTTC.

At least ten counts were recorded for this clonotype. The CDR3 here is CASSLEGRLVDTQYF. CDR3 nucleotide sequence: TGTGCCAGCAGTTTAGAGGGTCGTCTAGTCGATACGCAGTATTTT. The rearrangement uses TRBV12-3 or TRBV12-4 and TRBJ2-3, with no clear D. The CDR3 extends over 15 amino acids. The V end lost 1 base, the J end lost 6 bases, and 14 bases lay between the germline ends.

This clonotype has a count of ten or more. V and J are TRBV7-9 and TRBJ2-7; D might be TRBD1 (6 bases). The CDR3 has 16 residues. CDR1 and CDR2 (germline): SEHNR, FQNEAQ (reference sequence). V dropped 5 bases and J dropped 5 bases, with 22 bases sitting between them. The CDR3 DNA sequence: TGTGCCAGCAGCGATCCCCTCGACAGGTCTTCGAACGAGCAGTACTTC. Its translation: CASSDPLDRSSNEQYF. The full variable domain, rest sourced from reference TRBV7-9 and TRBJ2-7, is DTGVSQNPRHKITKRGQNVTFRCDPISEHNRLYWYRQTLGQGPEFLTYFQNEAQLEKSRLLSDRFSAERPKGSFSTLEIQRTEQGDSAMYLCASSDPLDRSSNEQYFGPGTRLTVT.